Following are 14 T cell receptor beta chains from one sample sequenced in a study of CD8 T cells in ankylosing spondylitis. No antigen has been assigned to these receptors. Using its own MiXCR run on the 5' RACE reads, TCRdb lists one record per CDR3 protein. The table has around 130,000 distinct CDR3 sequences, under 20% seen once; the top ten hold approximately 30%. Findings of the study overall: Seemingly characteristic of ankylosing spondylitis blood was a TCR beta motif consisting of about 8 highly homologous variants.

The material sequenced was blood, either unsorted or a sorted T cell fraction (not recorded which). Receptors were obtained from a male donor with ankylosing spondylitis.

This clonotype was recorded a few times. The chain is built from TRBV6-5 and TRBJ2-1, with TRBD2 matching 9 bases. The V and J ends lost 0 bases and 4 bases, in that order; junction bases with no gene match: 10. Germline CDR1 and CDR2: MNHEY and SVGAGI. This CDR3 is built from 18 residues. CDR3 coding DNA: TGTGCCAGCAGTTACTCCCGCGCGACTAGCGGAATATACAATGAGCAGTTCTTC. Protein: CASSYSRATSGIYNEQFF.

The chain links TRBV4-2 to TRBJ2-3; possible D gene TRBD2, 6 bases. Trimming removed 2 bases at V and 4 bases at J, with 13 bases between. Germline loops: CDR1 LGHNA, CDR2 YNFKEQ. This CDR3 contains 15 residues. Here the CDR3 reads CASSQPGLLADTQYF. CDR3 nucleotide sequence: TGTGCCAGCAGCCAACCGGGACTCTTGGCAGATACGCAGTATTTT.

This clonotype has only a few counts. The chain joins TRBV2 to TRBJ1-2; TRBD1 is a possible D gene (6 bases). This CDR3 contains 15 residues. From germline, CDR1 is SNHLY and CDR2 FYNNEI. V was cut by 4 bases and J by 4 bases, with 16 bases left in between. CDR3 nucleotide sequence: TGTGCCAGCAGTGTCGGGCCAGGGGCGACCTATGGCTACACCTTC. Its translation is CASSVGPGATYGYTF.

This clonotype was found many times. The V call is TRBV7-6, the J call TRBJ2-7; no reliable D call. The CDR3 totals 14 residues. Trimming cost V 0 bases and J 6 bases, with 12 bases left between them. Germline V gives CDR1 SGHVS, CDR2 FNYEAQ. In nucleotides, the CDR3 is TGTGCCAGCAGCTTAGCCGGGTCCGCCTCCGAGCAGTACTTC. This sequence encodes CASSLAGSASEQYF. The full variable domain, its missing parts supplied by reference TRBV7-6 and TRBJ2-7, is GAGVSQSPRYKVTKRGQDVALRCDPISGHVSLYWYRQALGQGPEFLTYFNYEAQQDKSGLPNDRFSAERPEGSISTLTIQRTEQRDSAMYRCASSLAGSASEQYFGPGTRLTVT.

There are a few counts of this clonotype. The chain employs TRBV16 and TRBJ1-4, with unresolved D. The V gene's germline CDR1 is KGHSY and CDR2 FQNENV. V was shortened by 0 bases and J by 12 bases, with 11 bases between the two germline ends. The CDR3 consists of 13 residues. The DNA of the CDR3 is TGTGCCAGCAGCCAATCCACCCCCCAGGAACTGTTTTTT. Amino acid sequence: CASSQSTPQELFF.

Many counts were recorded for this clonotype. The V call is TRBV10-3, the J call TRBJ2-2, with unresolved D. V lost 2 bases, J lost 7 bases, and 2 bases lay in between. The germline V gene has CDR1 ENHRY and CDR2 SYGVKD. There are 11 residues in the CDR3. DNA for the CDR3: TGTGCCATCAGTGAGGTCGGGGAGCTGTTTTTT. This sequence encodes CAISEVGELFF.

CDR3 coding DNA: TGTGCCAGCAGCCAGGGGATGGGGGCGGCTTATGGCTACACCTTC. Its protein product is CASSQGMGAAYGYTF. The chain uses TRBV3-1 and TRBJ1-2; the D gene is possibly TRBD1 (6 bases). The length of the CDR3 is 15 residues. V was clipped by 3 bases and J by 5 bases, with 16 bases between them. Germline V CDR1 and CDR2: LGHDT, YNNKEL (reference sequence).

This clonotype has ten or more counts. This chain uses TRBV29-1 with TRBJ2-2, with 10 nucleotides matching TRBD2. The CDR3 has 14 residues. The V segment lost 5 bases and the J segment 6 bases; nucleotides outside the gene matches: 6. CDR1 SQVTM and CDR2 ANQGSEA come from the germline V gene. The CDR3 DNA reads TGCAGCGTTCGAGCGGGAGGGAGCCCCGGGGAGCTGTTTTTT. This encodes CSVRAGGSPGELFF.

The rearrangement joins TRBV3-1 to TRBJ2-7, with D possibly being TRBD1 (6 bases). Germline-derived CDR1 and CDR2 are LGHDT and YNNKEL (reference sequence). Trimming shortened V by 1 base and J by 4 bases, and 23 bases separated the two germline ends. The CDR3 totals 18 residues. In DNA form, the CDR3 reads TGTGCCAGCAGCCAAGGGCCAGGGGCTCCTAACTCTCTATACGAGCAGTACTTC. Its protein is CASSQGPGAPNSLYEQYF.

CDR3 nucleotides: TGTGCCAGCAGTTTTGGGCCGGGGGAAGCTTTCTTT. Residues: CASSFGPGEAFF. The chain couples TRBV12-3 or TRBV12-4 to TRBJ1-1; unclear D gene. This CDR3 spans 12 amino acids. Deletions cut 3 bases from V and 8 bases from J, with 10 bases between.

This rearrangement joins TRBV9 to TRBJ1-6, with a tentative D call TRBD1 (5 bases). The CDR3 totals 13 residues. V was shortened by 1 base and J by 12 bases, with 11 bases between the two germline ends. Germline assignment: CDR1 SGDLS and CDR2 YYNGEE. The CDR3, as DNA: TGTGCCAGCAGCGTATCCGGAGGACAACCCCTCCACTTT. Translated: CASSVSGGQPLHF.

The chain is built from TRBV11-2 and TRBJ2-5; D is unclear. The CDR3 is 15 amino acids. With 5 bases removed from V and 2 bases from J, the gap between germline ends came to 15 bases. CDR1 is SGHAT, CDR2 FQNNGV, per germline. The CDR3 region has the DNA TGTGCCAGCAGCAAGGTCGGACGTACACAAGAGACCCAGTACTTC. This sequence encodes CASSKVGRTQETQYF.

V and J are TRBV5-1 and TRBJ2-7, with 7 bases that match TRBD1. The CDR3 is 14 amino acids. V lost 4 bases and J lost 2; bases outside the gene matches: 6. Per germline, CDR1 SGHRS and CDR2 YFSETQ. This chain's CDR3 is CASSPTDRPYEQYF. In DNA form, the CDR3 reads TGCGCCAGCAGCCCTACGGACAGGCCCTACGAGCAGTACTTC.

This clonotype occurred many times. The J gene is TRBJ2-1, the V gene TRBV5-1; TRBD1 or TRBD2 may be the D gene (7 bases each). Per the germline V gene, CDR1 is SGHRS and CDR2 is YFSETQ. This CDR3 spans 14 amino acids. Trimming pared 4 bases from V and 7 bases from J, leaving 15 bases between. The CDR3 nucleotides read TGCGCCAGCAGCCCGGGGGAGGGGGCAAATGAGCAGTTCTTC. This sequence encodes CASSPGEGANEQFF.